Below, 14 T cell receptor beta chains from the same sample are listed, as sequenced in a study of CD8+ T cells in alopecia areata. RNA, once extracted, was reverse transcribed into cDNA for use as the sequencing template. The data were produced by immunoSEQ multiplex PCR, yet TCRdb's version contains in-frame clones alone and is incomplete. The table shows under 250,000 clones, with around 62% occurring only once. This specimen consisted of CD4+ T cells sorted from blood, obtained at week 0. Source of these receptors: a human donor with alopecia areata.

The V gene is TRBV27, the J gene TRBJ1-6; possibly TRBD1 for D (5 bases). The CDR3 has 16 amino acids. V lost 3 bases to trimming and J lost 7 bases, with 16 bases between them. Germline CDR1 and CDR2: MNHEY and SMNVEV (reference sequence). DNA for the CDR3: TGTGCCAGCAGTTTCCGTGGTGGGGGAACCAATTCACCCCTCCACTTT. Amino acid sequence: CASSFRGGGTNSPLHF.

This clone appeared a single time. CDR3 in amino acids: CSVRGRKAYEQYF. CDR3 DNA sequence: TGCAGCGTTAGGGGGCGGAAGGCCTACGAGCAGTACTTC. This sequence joins TRBV29-1 and TRBJ2-7; 7 bases align to TRBD1. The germline V gene encodes CDR1 SQVTM and CDR2 ANQGSEA. J was trimmed by 2 bases and V by 5 bases; bases with no gene match: 6. The length of the CDR3 is 13 residues.

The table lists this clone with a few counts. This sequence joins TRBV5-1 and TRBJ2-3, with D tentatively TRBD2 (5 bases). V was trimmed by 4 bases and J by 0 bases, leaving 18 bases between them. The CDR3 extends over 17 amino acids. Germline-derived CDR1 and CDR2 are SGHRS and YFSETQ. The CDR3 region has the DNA TGCGCCAGCAGCCCAACGTCGCGGGTCATTAGCACAGATACGCAGTATTTT. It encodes CASSPTSRVISTDTQYF.

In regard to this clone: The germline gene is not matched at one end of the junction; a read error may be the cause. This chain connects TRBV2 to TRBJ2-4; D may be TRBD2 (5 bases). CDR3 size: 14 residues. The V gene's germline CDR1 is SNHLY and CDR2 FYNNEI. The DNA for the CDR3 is TGTGCCAGCAGGGAAGGCGAGGGTAAAAACATTCAGTACTTC. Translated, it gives CASREGEGKNIQYF.

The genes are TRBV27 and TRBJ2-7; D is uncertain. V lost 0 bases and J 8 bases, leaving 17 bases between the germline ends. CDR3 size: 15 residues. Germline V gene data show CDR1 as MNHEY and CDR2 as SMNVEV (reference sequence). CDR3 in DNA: TGTGCCAGCAGTTTATCACGGCAGGCCCCGACCCAGCAGTACTTC. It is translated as CASSLSRQAPTQQYF.

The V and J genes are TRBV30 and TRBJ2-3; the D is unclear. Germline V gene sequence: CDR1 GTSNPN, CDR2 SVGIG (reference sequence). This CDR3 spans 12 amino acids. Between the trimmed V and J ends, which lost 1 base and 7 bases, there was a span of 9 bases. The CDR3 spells CAWSALNYTQYF. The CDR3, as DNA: TGTGCCTGGAGTGCTTTAAATTATACGCAGTATTTT.

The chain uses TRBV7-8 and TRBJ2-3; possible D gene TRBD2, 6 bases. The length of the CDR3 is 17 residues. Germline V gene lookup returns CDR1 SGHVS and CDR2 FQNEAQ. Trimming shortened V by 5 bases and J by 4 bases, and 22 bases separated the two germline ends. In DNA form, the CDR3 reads TGTGCCAGCAGCAACCGGGTCCGGGACGGAGGGGCAGATACGCAGTATTTT. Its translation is CASSNRVRDGGADTQYF.

The CDR3 nucleotides read TGCGCCAGCAGCCCGGACAGGGGGATACGTGCACCCCTCCACTTT. Its translation is CASSPDRGIRAPLHF. J is TRBJ1-6 and V is TRBV5-1, with 10 positions matching TRBD1. V lost 4 bases, J lost 11 bases, and 9 bases stayed unmatched. CDR3 length: 15 amino acids. The germline V gene encodes CDR1 SGHRS and CDR2 YFSETQ.

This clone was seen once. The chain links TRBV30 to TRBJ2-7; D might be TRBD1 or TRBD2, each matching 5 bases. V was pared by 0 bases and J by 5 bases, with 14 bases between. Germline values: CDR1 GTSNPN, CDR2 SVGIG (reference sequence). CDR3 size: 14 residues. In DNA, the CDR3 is TGTGCCTGGAGTGTACTTGAGGGGCGGAACGAGCAGTACTTC. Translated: CAWSVLEGRNEQYF.

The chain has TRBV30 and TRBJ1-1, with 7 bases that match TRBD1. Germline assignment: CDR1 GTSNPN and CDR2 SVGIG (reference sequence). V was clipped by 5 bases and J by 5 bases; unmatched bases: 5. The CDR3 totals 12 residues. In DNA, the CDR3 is TGTGCCTGGGTGACAGGGAGAACTGAAGCTTTCTTT. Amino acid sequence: CAWVTGRTEAFF.

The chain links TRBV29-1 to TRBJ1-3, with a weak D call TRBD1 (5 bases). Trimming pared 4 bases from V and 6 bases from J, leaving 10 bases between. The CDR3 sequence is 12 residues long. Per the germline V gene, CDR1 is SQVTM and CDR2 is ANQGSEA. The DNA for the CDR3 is TGCAGCGTTGTGGCGGGGGAAAACACCATATATTTT. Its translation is CSVVAGENTIYF.

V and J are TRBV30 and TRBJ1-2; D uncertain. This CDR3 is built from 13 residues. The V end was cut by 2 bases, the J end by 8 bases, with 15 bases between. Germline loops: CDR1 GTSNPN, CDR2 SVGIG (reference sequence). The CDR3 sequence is CAWSSGLEGGYTF. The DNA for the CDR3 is TGTGCCTGGAGTTCGGGCCTTGAGGGCGGCTACACCTTC. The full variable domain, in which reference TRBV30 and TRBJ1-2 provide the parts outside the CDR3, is SQTIHQWPATLVQPVGSPLSLECTVEGTSNPNLYWYRQAAGRGLQLLFYSVGIGQISSEVPQNLSASRPQDRQFILSSKKLLLSDSGFYLCAWSSGLEGGYTFGSGTRLTVV.

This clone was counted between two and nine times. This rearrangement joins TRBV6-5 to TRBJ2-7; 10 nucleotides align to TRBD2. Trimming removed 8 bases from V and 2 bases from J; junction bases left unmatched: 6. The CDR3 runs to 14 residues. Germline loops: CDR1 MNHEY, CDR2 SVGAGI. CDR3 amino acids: CASLGLAKPYEQYF. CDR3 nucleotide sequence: TGTGCCAGCTTGGGACTAGCGAAGCCCTACGAGCAGTACTTC.

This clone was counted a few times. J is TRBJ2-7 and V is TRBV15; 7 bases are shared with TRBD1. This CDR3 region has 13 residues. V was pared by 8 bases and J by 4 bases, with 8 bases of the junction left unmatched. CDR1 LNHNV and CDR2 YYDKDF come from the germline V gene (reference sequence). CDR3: CATRQGGKYEQYF. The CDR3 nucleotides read TGTGCCACCCGACAGGGCGGAAAATACGAGCAGTACTTC. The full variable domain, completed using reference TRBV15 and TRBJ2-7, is DAMVIQNPRYQVTQFGKPVTLSCSQTLNHNVMYWYQQKSSQAPKLLFHYYDKDFNNEADTPDNFQSRRPNTSFCFLDIRSPGLGDTAMYLCATRQGGKYEQYFGPGTRLTVT.